One and the same sample provided the 24 T cell receptor beta chains below, sequenced in a study of shared clonotypes between healthy human individuals. Clones were sequenced by immunoSEQ multiplex PCR, and TCRdb holds only the in-frame ones, with some missing. The table has hundreds of thousands of clones, approximately 96% seen once. CD45RO-negative, CCR7-positively selected cells formed the naive CD8 fraction, excluding terminally differentiated effector memory CD45RA+ cells. The material sequenced was naive CD8+ T cells sorted from blood. These receptors all come from a woman in her thirties in good health.

The chain combines TRBV27 with TRBJ2-7; D may be TRBD2 (6 bases). Trimming stripped 3 bases from V and 2 bases from J, with 17 bases between. This CDR3 has 16 residues. CDR1 and CDR2 from the germline V gene are MNHEY and SMNVEV (reference sequence). The CDR3 protein is CASSLVGTLLTYEQYF. The DNA for the CDR3 is TGTGCCAGCAGTTTGGTTGGGACTCTCTTGACCTACGAGCAGTACTTC.

The gene calls are TRBV5-4 and TRBJ1-1; TRBD1 aligns across 8 bases. V dropped 0 bases and J dropped 13; count of bases not matched to a gene: 5. Per the germline V gene, CDR1 is SGHNT and CDR2 is YYREEE (reference sequence). This CDR3 spans 12 amino acids. CDR3 coding DNA: TGTGCCAGCAGCTTGGGGGGGACAGGCCTTTTCTTT. Its translation: CASSLGGTGLFF.

The CDR3: CASSLGGRHEQYF. The CDR3 coding sequence is TGCGCCAGCAGCCTAGGGGGGCGGCACGAGCAGTACTTC. V and J are TRBV4-1 and TRBJ2-7; perhaps D is TRBD1 or TRBD2 (6 bases each). This CDR3 region has 13 residues. Per germline, CDR1 MGHRA and CDR2 YSYEKL. V was trimmed by 4 bases and J by 5 bases, leaving 12 bases between them.

The V and J genes are TRBV10-1 and TRBJ2-1, with 9 bases identical to TRBD2. Trimming removed 4 bases from V and 3 bases from J; junction bases left unmatched: 7. This CDR3 is built from 16 residues. The germline CDR1 and CDR2 sequences are WNHNN and SYGVQD (reference sequence). The CDR3 nucleotides read TGCGCCAGCAGTGCGCGGGAGGGTTTCAGCTACAATGAGCAGTTCTTC. It specifies CASSAREGFSYNEQFF.

This chain uses TRBV5-4 with TRBJ2-7; D possibly corresponds to TRBD2 (6 bases). Trimming cost V 4 bases and J 4 bases, with 15 bases left between them. The CDR3 is 14 amino acids. In germline, CDR1 is SGHNT, CDR2 YYREEE (reference sequence). CDR3 loop: CASSPSGSGYEQYF. Here the CDR3 DNA reads TGTGCCAGCAGCCCTTCCGGGAGTGGTTACGAGCAGTACTTC. The full variable domain, its missing parts supplied by reference TRBV5-4 and TRBJ2-7, is ETGVTQSPTHLIKTRGQQVTLRCSSQSGHNTVSWYQQALGQGPQFIFQYYREEENGRGNFPPRFSGLQFPNYSSELNVNALELDDSALYLCASSPSGSGYEQYFGPGTRLTVT.

The chain couples TRBV27 to TRBJ2-7; D gene ambiguous. V dropped 5 bases and J dropped 1 base, with 18 bases sitting between them. The germline gives CDR1 MNHEY, CDR2 SMNVEV (reference sequence). The CDR3 consists of 16 residues. CDR3 sequence reads: CASSPSKGILSYEQYF. Here the CDR3 DNA reads TGTGCCAGCAGTCCCTCCAAAGGGATTCTTTCCTACGAGCAGTACTTC.

V is TRBV7-6 and J is TRBJ2-7, with 10 positions matching TRBD2. V lost 5 bases to trimming and J lost 4 bases; unmatched junction nucleotides: 8. CDR3 size: 15 residues. The germline V gene has CDR1 SGHVS and CDR2 FNYEAQ. The CDR3 sequence is CASSVSSGSGYEQYF. The CDR3, as DNA: TGTGCCAGCAGCGTCTCTAGCGGGAGCGGATACGAGCAGTACTTC.

The V call is TRBV10-1, the J call TRBJ1-1; D remains unclear. The CDR3 length is 13 residues. The V end was cut by 3 bases, the J end by 3 bases, with 8 bases between. Germline V gives CDR1 WNHNN, CDR2 SYGVQD (reference sequence). CDR3 coding DNA: TGCGCCAGCAGTGACCCCTTCGACACTGAAGCTTTCTTT. It specifies CASSDPFDTEAFF.

This clone was observed a few times. V is TRBV28 and J is TRBJ1-5; D not resolved. The CDR3 has 11 residues. Between the trimmed V and J ends, which lost 5 bases and 5 bases, there was a span of 4 bases. Germline-derived CDR1 and CDR2 are MDHEN and SYDVKM. The CDR3 DNA reads TGTGCCAGCAGTCTTTATCAGCCCCAGCATTTT. It translates to CASSLYQPQHF.

CDR3 residues: CASSWPGGDEQFF. The CDR3 DNA is TGTGCCAGCAGTTGGCCGGGGGGCGATGAGCAGTTCTTC. The rearrangement uses TRBV28 and TRBJ2-1; tentative D call: TRBD2 (7 bases). This CDR3 contains 13 residues. Germline values: CDR1 MDHEN, CDR2 SYDVKM. Trimming removed 4 bases at V and 8 bases at J, with 12 bases between.

V gene TRBV28 combines with J gene TRBJ1-6; 11 positions match TRBD1. J lost 11 bases, V lost 6 bases, and 6 bases had no gene match. The CDR3 loop spans 14 amino acids. Germline V gene data show CDR1 as MDHEN and CDR2 as SYDVKM. This chain's CDR3 is CASSPGQGDPPLHF. CDR3 DNA sequence: TGTGCCAGCAGCCCGGGACAGGGGGACCCACCCCTCCACTTT.

The chain is built from TRBV5-6 and TRBJ1-1; the D is unclear. Germline loops: CDR1 SGHDT, CDR2 YYEEEE. This CDR3 comprises 12 residues. V gave up 0 bases and J gave up 7 bases, with 7 bases separating them. CDR3 protein: CASSLDGVEAFF. The CDR3 nucleotides read TGTGCCAGCAGCTTGGATGGGGTTGAAGCTTTCTTT. Combining the CDR3 with reference TRBV5-6 and TRBJ1-1 gives the whole variable domain DAGVTQSPTHLIKTRGQQVTLRCSPKSGHDTVSWYQQALGQGPQFIFQYYEEEERQRGNFPDRFSGHQFPNYSSELNVNALLLGDSALYLCASSLDGVEAFFGQGTRLTVV.

The CDR3 DNA follows: TGCAGCGTACCCGGACGGATCACCGGGGAGCTGTTTTTT. Protein product: CSVPGRITGELFF. The chain couples TRBV29-1 to TRBJ2-2; no clear D gene. This CDR3 contains 13 residues. Trimming took off 6 bases at V and 4 bases at J, with 12 bases between the two ends. CDR1 and CDR2 from the germline V gene are SQVTM and ANQGSEA.

This clone was recorded once. The J gene is TRBJ2-2, the V gene TRBV28; the D is unclear. Germline CDR1 and CDR2: MDHEN and SYDVKM. CDR3 length: 13 residues. Trimming stripped 7 bases from V and 4 bases from J, with 10 bases between. CDR3: CASNGHPTGELFF. The DNA of the CDR3 is TGTGCCAGCAACGGGCACCCCACCGGGGAGCTGTTTTTT.

The chain couples TRBV5-4 to TRBJ1-1; 7 bases line up with TRBD1. From germline, CDR1 is SGHNT and CDR2 YYREEE (reference sequence). Trimming cost V 0 bases and J 6 bases; bases outside gene matches: 2. CDR3 length equals 13 residues. The CDR3 region is CASSLDRGPEAFF. The CDR3 DNA is TGTGCCAGCAGCTTGGACAGGGGCCCTGAAGCTTTCTTT.

This rearrangement joins TRBV30 to TRBJ2-7; D uncertain. The CDR3 consists of 13 residues. Germline V lookup: CDR1 GTSNPN, CDR2 SVGIG (reference sequence). V was pared by 2 bases and J by 0 bases, with 8 bases between. The CDR3 DNA follows: TGTGCCTGGAGTAGTGGCAGCTCCTACGAGCAGTACTTC. It yields the protein CAWSSGSSYEQYF.

The rearrangement joins TRBV4-1 to TRBJ1-5; D gene uncertain. The V gene lost 0 bases and the J gene lost 7 bases, with 25 bases spanning the gap. CDR1 is MGHRA and CDR2 is YSYEKL in the germline V gene. This CDR3 region has 19 residues. The CDR3 loop reads CASSQDKSFEGGWEQPQHF. CDR3 DNA sequence: TGCGCCAGCAGCCAAGATAAAAGTTTCGAGGGCGGTTGGGAACAGCCCCAGCATTTT.

The chain's CDR3 is CASSLARDSMDEKLFF. In DNA form, the CDR3 reads TGTGCCAGCAGTTTAGCACGGGACAGTATGGATGAAAAACTGTTTTTT. This rearrangement joins TRBV27 to TRBJ1-4; 7 bases match TRBD1. Germline V gives CDR1 MNHEY, CDR2 SMNVEV (reference sequence). CDR3 length equals 16 residues. With 2 bases clipped from V and 6 bases from J, the junction kept 9 bases outside the gene matches.

V and J are TRBV5-1 and TRBJ2-1, with 10 bases that match TRBD1. After removal of 2 bases from V and 8 bases from J, the junction contained 10 bases not matched to a gene. The CDR3 spans 16 residues. CDR1 is SGHRS and CDR2 is YFSETQ in the germline V gene. The CDR3, as DNA: TGCGCCAGCAGCTTTAAACGGGACAGGGGTTCCGATGAGCAGTTCTTC. It translates to CASSFKRDRGSDEQFF.

The chain recombines TRBV6-1 with TRBJ1-1; D unclear. The V gene lost 4 bases and the J gene lost 0 bases, with 12 bases spanning the gap. CDR3 length: 15 amino acids. Germline CDR1 and CDR2: MNHNS and SASEGT. The CDR3 protein is CASSAQRSMNTEAFF. Here the CDR3 DNA reads TGTGCCAGCAGTGCACAAAGGAGCATGAACACTGAAGCTTTCTTT.

This clone appeared a few times. At the DNA level, this CDR3 is encoded by other sequences in the same sample as well. The chain joins TRBV7-6 to TRBJ2-7; 9 bases align to TRBD1. This CDR3 is built from 14 residues. Germline loops: CDR1 SGHVS, CDR2 FNYEAQ. J lost 3 bases, V lost 8 bases, and 8 bases had no gene match. CDR3 DNA sequence: TGTGCCAGCTCCCGTGGGACAGGGAGCTACGAGCAGTACTTC. It specifies CASSRGTGSYEQYF.

This clone occurred once. The rearrangement joins TRBV10-3 to TRBJ2-7; D not resolved. CDR3 size: 16 residues. Germline CDR1 and CDR2: ENHRY and SYGVKD. V was clipped by 2 bases and J by 0 bases, with 14 bases between them. The CDR3, as DNA: TGTGCCATCAGTGAGATCCACCTCAGGAGCTCCTACGAGCAGTACTTC. Translating it yields CAISEIHLRSSYEQYF.

Details on this clone: This sample also contains other DNA sequences that code for the same CDR3. This chain connects TRBV9 to TRBJ2-1, with unresolved D. Germline lookup yields CDR1 SGDLS and CDR2 YYNGEE. V shed 0 bases and J shed 4 bases, with 5 bases lying between them. There are 13 residues in the CDR3. The CDR3 bases are TGTGCCAGCAGCGTAGAGAGATACAATGAGCAGTTCTTC. The encoded protein is CASSVERYNEQFF.

The V gene is TRBV28, the J gene TRBJ2-3; the D gene is possibly TRBD2 (6 bases). Trimming left V 6 bases short and J 3 bases short, with 16 bases between. The CDR3 totals 15 residues. From germline, CDR1 is MDHEN and CDR2 SYDVKM. As DNA, the CDR3 is TGTGCCAGCAGACGGATAGCGGAGAAGACAGATACGCAGTATTTT. This translates into CASRRIAEKTDTQYF.